The sequence of this TCR beta chain was determined in a study of Ad26.COV2.S vaccination and SARS-CoV-2 variants. The table came from immunoSEQ multiplex PCR; TCRdb's copy has only in-frame clones and leaves some out. The repertoire consists of just over 350,000 clones, with roughly 94% occurring once and the leading ten covering 3.9%. The table lists this clone with a few counts. Germline assignment: CDR1 MGHRA and CDR2 YSYEKL. The ends were cut back, 5 bases at V and 0 bases at J, with 13 bases in the middle. The CDR3 has 15 amino acids. This TCR was sampled from a human donor who had recovered from COVID-19. This specimen was peripheral blood, taken after recovery from COVID-19. The chain links TRBV4-1 to TRBJ1-2; tentative D call: TRBD1 (5 bases). This chain's CDR3 is CASSATRGPNYGYTF. In DNA form, the CDR3 reads TGCGCCAGCAGCGCCACCCGGGGACCTAACTATGGCTACACCTTC.